This T cell receptor (beta chain) was retrieved from a study of blood T cell repertoires in COVID-19. Study background: The samples span acute and convalescent COVID-19 from the United States, Italy and Spain. The cDNA or gDNA used as material had been derived from T cells, B-cell-depleted T cells, or PBMCs.

The CDR3 runs 17 residues. Germline assignment: CDR1 MNHNY and CDR2 SVGAGI (reference sequence). After removal of 5 bases from V and 3 bases from J, the junction contained 9 bases not matched to a gene. Assay: immunoSEQ multiplex PCR; the TCRdb copy retains only in-frame clones and omits some. The table lists approximately 31,000 clones, roughly 90% of them singletons, with approximately 12% in the top ten. The material sequenced was peripheral blood. This receptor was taken from a human donor in a cohort sampled during active COVID-19. The rearrangement links TRBV6-6 to TRBJ2-1; 11 bases line up with TRBD2. The CDR3 nucleotides are TGTGCCAGCAGTCTCGACACTAGCGGGAGTCTCTACAATGAGCAGTTCTTC. Amino acids: CASSLDTSGSLYNEQFF.